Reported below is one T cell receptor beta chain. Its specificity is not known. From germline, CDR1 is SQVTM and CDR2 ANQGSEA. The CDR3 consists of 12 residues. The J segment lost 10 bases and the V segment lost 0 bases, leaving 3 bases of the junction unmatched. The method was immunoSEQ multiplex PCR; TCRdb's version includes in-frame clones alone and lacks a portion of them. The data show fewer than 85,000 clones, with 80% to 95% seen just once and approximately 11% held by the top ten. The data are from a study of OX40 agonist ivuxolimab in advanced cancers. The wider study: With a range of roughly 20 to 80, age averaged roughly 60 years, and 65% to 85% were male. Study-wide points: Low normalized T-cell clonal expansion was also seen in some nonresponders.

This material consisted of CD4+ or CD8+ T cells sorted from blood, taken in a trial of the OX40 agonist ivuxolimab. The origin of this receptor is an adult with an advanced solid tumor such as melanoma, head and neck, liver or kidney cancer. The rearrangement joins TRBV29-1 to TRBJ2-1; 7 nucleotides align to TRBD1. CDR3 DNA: TGCAGCGTTGAAGAGACAGGGCTCGAGCAGTTCTTC. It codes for CSVEETGLEQFF.